Listed below are T cell receptor beta chains from one sample, sequenced in a study of T cell responses to AZD1222 COVID-19 vaccine. The method was immunoSEQ multiplex PCR; TCRdb's version includes in-frame clones alone and lacks a portion of them. The sample shows around 190,000 clones, 88% of them seen only once. This sample comprised peripheral blood, obtained 28 days after the second AZD1222 dose. The source of these receptors is an adult who received the AZD1222 COVID-19 vaccine. The CDR3 runs from the conserved cysteine through the conserved F or W. The order of the fields is J gene, clone size, V gene, CDR3 length, D gene, CDR3 protein, CDR3 DNA. The D gene is left open where the match is weak. Clone size is shown for a subset of rows, as once, few, many or a class of expanded clone.

TRBJ1-2 | - | TRBV7-9 | 13 | TRBD1 | CASSPQGINGYTF | TGTGCCAGCAGCCCACAGGGGATCAATGGCTACACCTTC
TRBJ2-3 | - | TRBV5-6 | 15 | - | CASNPTLDVGNTQYF | TGTGCCAGCAACCCTACGTTGGACGTAGGAAATACGCAGTATTTT
TRBJ1-1 | - | TRBV2 | 13 | - | CASSGEGSTEAFF | TGTGCCAGCAGTGGAGAGGGGAGCACTGAAGCTTTCTTT
TRBJ1-1 | - | TRBV6-1 | 15 | - | CASSEAAGINTEAFF | TGTGCCAGCAGTGAAGCCGCAGGGATAAACACTGAAGCTTTCTTT
TRBJ1-5 | - | TRBV6-5 | 13 | - | CASRRGGNQPQHF | TGTGCCAGCAGGAGGGGGGGCAATCAGCCCCAGCATTTT
TRBJ2-5 | - | TRBV6-4 | 14 | - | CASSPGGPGETQYF | TGTGCCAGCAGCCCAGGGGGGCCAGGGGAGACCCAGTACTTC
TRBJ1-5 | - | TRBV6-5 | 14 | - | CASGTRGGNQPQHF | TGTGCCAGCGGGACTAGGGGGGGCAATCAGCCCCAGCATTTT
TRBJ1-6 | once | TRBV25-1 | 14 | TRBD1 | CASTQGAFNSPLHF | TGTGCCAGCACCCAGGGGGCCTTTAATTCACCCCTCCACTTT
TRBJ1-2 | once | TRBV10-2 | 13 | - | CASLGQGPYGYTF | TGCGCCAGCCTGGGGCAGGGGCCCTATGGCTACACCTTC
TRBJ1-4 | - | TRBV11-2 | 12 | - | CASRADGEKLFF | TGTGCCAGCAGGGCCGATGGTGAAAAACTGTTTTTT
TRBJ2-1 | - | TRBV7-2 | 15 | TRBD2 | CASSLASGVYNEQFF | TGTGCCAGCAGCTTAGCCAGCGGGGTATACAATGAGCAGTTCTTC
TRBJ1-2 | - | TRBV29-1 | 12 | - | CSARALDDGYTF | TGCAGCGCCAGGGCCCTGGACGATGGCTACACCTTC
TRBJ2-7 | - | TRBV11-2 | 14 | TRBD1 | CASTTDRGSYEQYF | TGTGCCAGCACCACGGACAGGGGTTCCTACGAGCAGTACTTC
TRBJ2-6 | - | TRBV10-3 | 13 | - | CAIKPSGANVLTF | TGTGCCATCAAGCCCTCTGGGGCCAACGTCCTGACTTTC
TRBJ1-2 | - | TRBV12-3/TRBV12-4 | 13 | - | CASSLTGAYGYTF | TGTGCCAGCAGTTTGACAGGCGCCTATGGCTACACCTTC
TRBJ1-4 | - | TRBV15 | 16 | TRBD1 | CATSRVGRGRDEKLFF | TGTGCCACCAGCAGAGTGGGCAGGGGGCGGGATGAAAAACTGTTTTTT
TRBJ2-1 | - | TRBV3-1/TRBV3-2 | 14 | - | CASSQLPNGNEQFF | TGTGCCAGCAGCCAACTACCCAATGGGAATGAGCAGTTCTTC
TRBJ1-5 | - | TRBV30 | 12 | TRBD1 | CAWGQGFQPQHF | TGTGCCTGGGGACAGGGATTTCAGCCCCAGCATTTT
TRBJ2-7 | - | TRBV2 | 13 | - | CASSLSLDYEQYF | TGTGCCAGCAGTCTGAGTTTGGACTACGAGCAGTACTTC
TRBJ2-3 | - | TRBV3-1/TRBV3-2 | 15 | TRBD2 | CASSQMRGLGLTQYF | TGTGCCAGCAGCCAAATGCGCGGACTAGGCCTTACGCAGTATTTT
TRBJ2-7 | - | TRBV11-1 | 14 | - | CASSLYRETWEQYF | TGTGCCAGCAGCTTATACAGGGAAACTTGGGAGCAGTACTTC
TRBJ2-3 | - | TRBV19 | 14 | TRBD1 | CASIPQGERGTQYF | TGTGCCAGTATCCCCCAGGGGGAGCGTGGGACGCAGTATTTT
TRBJ1-2 | once | TRBV20-1 | 11 | - | CSARGSYGYTF | TGCAGTGCTAGAGGTTCCTATGGCTACACCTTC
TRBJ2-7 | - | TRBV5-4 | 13 | - | CASSFLNGYEQYF | TGTGCCAGCAGCTTTTTAAACGGCTACGAGCAGTACTTC
TRBJ2-1 | - | TRBV7-2 | 15 | TRBD1 | CASSLRTGEVGEQFF | TGTGCCAGCAGCTTAAGGACAGGGGAGGTTGGTGAGCAGTTCTTC
TRBJ1-2 | - | TRBV6-1 | 15 | - | CASSEHLSEGVGYTF | TGTGCCAGCAGTGAACATTTGAGTGAGGGAGTTGGCTACACCTTC
TRBJ2-5 | - | TRBV5-1 | 15 | TRBD1 | CASSQGQGGLETQYF | TGCGCCAGCAGCCAGGGACAGGGTGGCTTAGAGACCCAGTACTTC
TRBJ2-7 | few | TRBV14 | 15 | TRBD2 | CASSQDRRGAYEQYF | TGTGCCAGCAGCCAAGATCGTCGGGGGGCCTACGAGCAGTACTTC
TRBJ1-1 | - | TRBV7-3 | 14 | TRBD1 | CASSFDRGGTEAFF | TGTGCCAGCAGCTTTGACAGGGGGGGCACTGAAGCTTTCTTT
TRBJ2-3 | - | TRBV11-2 | 18 | TRBD2 | CASSPTLGLAGATDTQYF | TGTGCCAGCAGCCCGACTTTAGGACTAGCGGGGGCCACAGATACGCAGTATTTT
TRBJ1-1 | - | TRBV13 | 13 | TRBD1 | CASSLDRVPEAFF | TGTGCCAGCAGTCTCGACAGGGTCCCTGAAGCTTTCTTT
TRBJ1-1 | - | TRBV10-3 | 14 | TRBD1 | CAIRSDRVDTEAFF | TGTGCCATCAGATCGGACAGGGTGGACACTGAAGCTTTCTTT
TRBJ1-4 | - | TRBV7-9 | 15 | - | CASSLGESLGGKLFF | TGTGCCAGCAGCTTAGGGGAATCTCTAGGTGGAAAACTGTTTTTT
TRBJ2-1 | - | TRBV7-9 | 12 | - | CASSLGVNEQFF | TGTGCCAGCAGCTTAGGGGTCAATGAGCAGTTCTTC
TRBJ1-1 | - | TRBV5-1 | 17 | - | CASSTGRGRTKNTEAFF | TGCGCCAGCAGTACCGGACGGGGGCGAACTAAGAACACTGAAGCTTTCTTT
TRBJ1-5 | - | TRBV5-8 | 14 | TRBD1 | CASTLDRANQPQHF | TGTGCCAGCACCCTAGACAGGGCGAATCAGCCCCAGCATTTT